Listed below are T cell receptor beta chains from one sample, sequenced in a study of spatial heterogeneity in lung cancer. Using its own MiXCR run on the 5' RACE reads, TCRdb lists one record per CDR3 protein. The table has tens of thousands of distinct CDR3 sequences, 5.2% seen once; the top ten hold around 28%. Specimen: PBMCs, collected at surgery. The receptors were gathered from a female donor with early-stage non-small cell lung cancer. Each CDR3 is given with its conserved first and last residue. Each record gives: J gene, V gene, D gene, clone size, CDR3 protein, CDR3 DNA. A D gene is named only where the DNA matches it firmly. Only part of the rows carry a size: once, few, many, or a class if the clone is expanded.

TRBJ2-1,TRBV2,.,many,CASSDGPISGQFF,TGTGCCAGCAGTGATGGGCCAATATCAGGGCAGTTCTTC
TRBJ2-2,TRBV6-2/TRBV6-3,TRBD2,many,CASSPTAGAGTGELFF,TGTGCCAGCAGCCCCACAGCGGGAGCGGGCACCGGGGAGCTGTTTTTT
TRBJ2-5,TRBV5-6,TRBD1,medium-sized,CASSSLFRGRPQYF,TGTGCCAGCAGCTCCCTGTTCAGGGGGAGACCCCAGTACTTC
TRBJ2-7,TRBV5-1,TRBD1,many,CASSLGSGGYEQYF,TGCGCCAGCAGCTTGGGGTCAGGGGGATACGAGCAGTACTTC
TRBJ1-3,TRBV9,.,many,CASSVGGGANTIYF,TGTGCCAGCAGCGTAGGAGGAGGGGCAAACACCATATATTTT
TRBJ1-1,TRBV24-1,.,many,CATSGSGGANGGTMNTEAFF,TGTGCCACCAGTGGCTCTGGGGGGGCGAATGGAGGTACCATGAACACTGAAGCTTTCTTT
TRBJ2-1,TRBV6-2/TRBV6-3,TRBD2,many,CASSSTLAGGLDEQFF,TGTGCCAGCAGTTCCACCCTAGCGGGAGGGCTAGATGAGCAGTTCTTC
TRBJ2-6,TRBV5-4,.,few,CASSSGEGAGPGANVLTF,TGTGCCAGCAGCTCGGGGGAGGGGGCAGGCCCTGGGGCCAACGTCCTGACTTTC
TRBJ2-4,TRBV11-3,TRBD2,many,CASSLDPPGGLKNIQYF,TGTGCCAGCAGCTTAGATCCCCCCGGGGGACTAAAAAACATTCAGTACTTC
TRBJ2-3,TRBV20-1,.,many,CSASDQQGFSTDTQYF,TGCAGTGCTAGCGACCAACAGGGATTTAGCACAGATACGCAGTATTTT
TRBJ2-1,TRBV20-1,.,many,CSPQDTLGIDEQFF,TGCAGTCCCCAGGACACCCTGGGCATCGATGAGCAGTTCTTC
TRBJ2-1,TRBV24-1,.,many,CATSGGASNEQFF,TGTGCCACCAGTGGCGGGGCGTCGAATGAGCAGTTCTTC
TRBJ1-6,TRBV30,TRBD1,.,CAWNPGQGSSYNSPLHF,TGTGCCTGGAACCCAGGACAGGGCAGCTCCTATAATTCACCCCTCCACTTT
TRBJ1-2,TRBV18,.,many,CASSPGPRYGYTF,TGTGCCAGCTCACCAGGGCCCCGCTATGGCTACACCTTC
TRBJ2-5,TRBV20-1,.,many,CSARADQETQYF,TGCAGTGCTAGGGCAGACCAAGAGACCCAGTACTTC